This TCR beta chain is drawn from a study of a mutant IDH1 vaccine in newly diagnosed glioma. Method: immunoSEQ multiplex PCR; TCRdb's copy keeps in-frame clones and lacks some. This table holds tens of thousands of clones, roughly 78% found once. Germline V gene data show CDR1 as SGHDT and CDR2 as YYEEEE. The CDR3 is 12 amino acids. V dropped 0 bases and J dropped 6 bases, with 7 bases sitting between them. Notes on this clone: Its target is unknown.

Time point: week 5, during vaccination. Doses of 300 ug of mutant IDH1 20-mer peptide were given with topical imiquimod. The source of this sequence is a woman aged 40 to 50 with glioma. The rearrangement links TRBV5-6 to TRBJ2-7; a weak D match, TRBD1 (6 bases). Source: PBMCs, taken from a glioma patient whose treatment included an IDH1 peptide vaccine. CDR3 sequence (DNA): TGTGCCAGCAGCTTGGGGGGGCGCGAGCAGTACTTC. Protein: CASSLGGREQYF.